This T cell receptor beta chain was observed in a study of CD8 T cell repertoires and HIV-1 epitope variants (dated by TCRdb to 2018 to 2021). About the study as a whole: T cells were stimulated in separate culture wells with each of twenty-five peptides representing autologous and known Gag and Nef epitope variants. The epitopes tested covered three Gag epitope families plus Nef HW9 and YT9. A 1M T cell aliquot was kept as an uncultured baseline condition, separate from the roughly 76 T cell cultures. Among the control conditions were a peptide pool of CMV, EBV and flu, the Ebola AY9 epitope serving as a negative control, and a well with no peptide. T cells were enriched using the EasySep Human T Cell Enrichment Kit and were co-cultured with equal numbers of autologous T cell-negative cells serving as antigen-presenting cells. Running each culture condition in triplicate, except for one peptide done in duplicate, gave a total of roughly 76 T cell cultures. The cultures were grown for roughly ten days in IMDM with gentamicin, and half of the media was changed on days 3 and 7 with IL-2, IL-7 and IL-15 added. The paper as a whole reports these results and caveats: Of the nine antigen-specific TCR beta clonotypes identified, roughly 6 appeared cross-reactive for autologous or known escape epitope variants. Roughly 5 clonotypes recognized the Nef KF9 family and one the HW9 family, with no responses to the TAALDMSHF plasma variant. The assay identified only TCR beta chains and indicated proliferation in response to antigen, without indicating T cell function or cytokine profile.

TCR beta CDR3 regions were sequenced at survey depth on the immunoSEQ platform. The QIAamp DNA micro kit was used to extract genomic DNA from every cultured and uncultured CD8+ T cell population. In the paper's pipeline: Samples with fewer than 5,000 productive reads were excluded, which removed about 6% of the roughly 80 HIV peptide-stimulated cultures. Sequences were trimmed to CDR3 by a MANAFEST web app, and nonproductive sequences, CDR3s under 5 amino acids, and sequences not starting with C or ending with F/W were removed. For a clonotype to count as antigen-specific, the clonotype had to expand relative to the no-peptide control in at least 2 of 3 replicates at FDR 0.01, and only within one epitope family. A specific clonotype also had to show a frequency at least fivefold higher than in wells stimulated with peptides from other epitope families. The table comes from immuneACCESS by way of TCRdb, which keeps in-frame sequences with V and J called. Part of the clones is missing from these tables; in studies checked, under half for an unresolved V gene and the rest for unknown reasons. The V and J calls and clone size were taken over from that table, and D and trimming were inferred from the DNA. The sample profile shows over a thousand clones; about 70% of them were found once. Together, the top ten hold about 46% of the sample.

The EasySep Human CD8+ T Cell Enrichment Kit was used on day 10 to isolate CD8+ T cells from every culture. This clone is regarded as hyperexpanded (1% or more). What antigen it recognizes has not been identified. Per-base qualities were not stored, and no clone one base away is much larger. CDR1 and CDR2 were assigned from the germline V gene (reference sequence) as MNHEY and SMNVEV. The CDR3 covers 16 residues, taking in both the cysteine and the phenylalanine. CDR3 DNA only is kept here, 48 bases in frame from base 1. At the junction V is shortened by 0 bases and J by 1 base; bases outside the gene matches: 3.

This receptor was taken from a male donor with HIV. Material: cultured CD8+ T cells derived from PBMCs. In this chain, TRBV27 is recombined with TRBJ2-1, with TRBD1 identical over 7 junction bases. The DNA is as follows: TGTGCCAGCAGTTTATCACAGGGGATATCCTACAATGAGCAGTTCTTC. It specifies CASSLSQGISYNEQFF.